These T cell receptor beta chains were read from a single sample in a study of blood T cell repertoires in COVID-19. Measured with immunoSEQ multiplex PCR; TCRdb has only the in-frame clones, and not every one. The top ten hold 18% of the sample, which has about 130,000 clones, over 80% seen once. The source material was PBMCs or T cells enriched from blood (not recorded which). The receptors come from a man aged 30 to 39 who had recovered from COVID-19. The CDR3 runs from the conserved cysteine through the conserved F or W. The D gene is left open where the match is weak. Clone size is stated in some rows and not others, as once, few, many or a class when expanded.

V,size,J,D,DNA,CDR3
TRBV29-1,-,TRBJ2-7,-,TGCAGTTTTTCCAGTGCCTCCTACGAGCAGTACTTC,CSFSSASYEQYF
TRBV2,-,TRBJ2-3,TRBD2,TGTGCCAGAAGTACTAGCGGGGACACAGATACGCAGTATTTT,CARSTSGDTDTQYF
TRBV11-2,-,TRBJ1-2,TRBD1,TGTGCCAGCAGCTTAGATCTGGCAGGGGGCGCGGGTGGCTACACCTTC,CASSLDLAGGAGGYTF
TRBV9,-,TRBJ2-1,-,TGTGCCAGCAGCGACACGGGACATTCGGCAAATGAGCAGTTCTTC,CASSDTGHSANEQFF
TRBV25-1,few,TRBJ1-6,-,TGTGCCAGCAGAACAGGGAGCTCCTATAATTCACCCCTCCACTTT,CASRTGSSYNSPLHF
TRBV6-5,-,TRBJ2-4,TRBD1,TGTGCCAGCAGAAGACAGGGAACCAAAAACATTCAGTACTTC,CASRRQGTKNIQYF
TRBV10-2,-,TRBJ2-5,TRBD2,TGCGCCAGCAGTAAAAGCGGGGTGCAAGAGACCCAGTACTTC,CASSKSGVQETQYF
TRBV2,-,TRBJ2-1,TRBD2,TGTGCCAGCAGTACCGGTGGAAGCGGGGTCTACAATGAGCAGTTCTTC,CASSTGGSGVYNEQFF
TRBV7-9,once,TRBJ2-7,TRBD1,TGTGCCAGCAGCCCTAGACCGGGACAGGGAGGCTACGAGCAGTACTTC,CASSPRPGQGGYEQYF
TRBV2,-,TRBJ1-4,TRBD1,TGTGCCAGCAGACAGGGGATGGTTGGGGAAAAACTGTTTTTT,CASRQGMVGEKLFF